The sequence of this T cell receptor (beta chain) was determined in a study of cytomegalovirus exposure and HLA in healthy donors. The study, taken as a whole, reports: Upon later analysis, HLA-associated TCR beta chains proved more clonally expanded than other, equally common chains.

PCR used 60 Vbeta primers and 13 Jbeta primers. Using immunoSEQ multiplex PCR, the repertoire was profiled, and TCRdb retains in-frame clones only, with some absent. The sample carries nearly 110,000 clones, around 79% recorded once. As regards this clone: What it binds is unknown.

Trimming stripped 5 bases from V and 6 bases from J, with 19 bases between. CDR1 is SGHTA and CDR2 is FQGNSA in the germline V gene. The CDR3 has 16 amino acids. This sequence was found in a man in his 60s in good health and CMV-seronegative. The rearrangement uses TRBV7-2 and TRBJ1-4, with D maybe TRBD1 (5 bases). The source material was PBMCs. The CDR3 reads CASSPRRTFGDEKLFF. In nucleotides, the CDR3 is TGTGCCAGCAGCCCCCGGCGGACATTCGGCGATGAAAAACTGTTTTTT.